Listed here are 23 T cell receptor beta chains from one sample, sequenced in a study of immune heterogeneity within non-small cell lung tumors. Multiplex PCR (32 V and 13 J primers) was used to amplify the TCR beta CDR3. Using its own MiXCR run on the multiplex PCR reads, TCRdb lists one record per CDR3 protein. The table has around 9,200 distinct CDR3 sequences, roughly a third seen once. The template consisted of bulk tumor genomic DNA, with roughly 0.6 ug used per sample. Several biopsies per primary tumor were taken during surgery, spaced as far apart as possible. Patients went through curative surgery, and their non-small cell lung cancer was untreated and newly diagnosed. The material sequenced was lung tumor tissue. These receptors originate from a man aged 55 to 70 with non-small cell lung cancer.

This clonotype was detected many times. The chain joins TRBV5-6 to TRBJ2-2; D is undetermined. The germline V and J ends were trimmed by 1 base and 6 bases, with 4 bases remaining between them. The CDR3 covers 12 residues. Germline assignment: CDR1 SGHDT and CDR2 YYEEEE. CDR3 sequence (DNA): TGTGCCAGCAGCTTGATAGCCGGGGAGCTGTTTTTT. Protein: CASSLIAGELFF.

This clonotype turned up a few times. One end of the junction fails to match germline, which may point to a read error. The chain employs TRBV6-1 and TRBJ2-2; D unresolved. Per the germline V gene, CDR1 is MNHNS and CDR2 is SASEGT. The CDR3 consists of 15 residues. Here the CDR3 DNA reads TGTGCCTGCAGTCCCTCAGCATGGGACACCGGGGAGCTGTTTTTT. Protein product: CACSPSAWDTGELFF.

By sample fraction, this clonotype is medium-sized (0.01 to 0.1%). This chain uses TRBV6-1 with TRBJ1-3; D is uncertain. V gave up 5 bases and J gave up 0 bases, with 14 bases separating them. In germline, CDR1 is MNHNS, CDR2 SASEGT. This CDR3 is 16 amino acids long. The CDR3 here is CASSLRQDISGNTIYF. The DNA for the CDR3 is TGTGCCAGCAGTCTAAGGCAAGACATCTCTGGAAACACCATATATTTT.

This clonotype was observed many times. The gene calls are TRBV7-8 and TRBJ2-1; TRBD2 is a possible D gene (6 bases). Germline V CDR1 and CDR2: SGHVS, FQNEAQ. CDR3 length equals 12 residues. V was shortened by 5 bases and J by 10 bases, with 12 bases between the two germline ends. CDR3 sequence reads: CASSRPRGEQFF. CDR3 in DNA: TGTGCCAGCAGCCGACCACGGGGGGAGCAGTTCTTC.

The chain has TRBV30 and TRBJ2-5; 9 bases align to TRBD1. This CDR3 spans 15 amino acids. Germline CDR1 is GTSNPN and CDR2 is SVGIG (reference sequence). The V and J ends lost 7 bases and 7 bases, in that order; junction bases with no gene match: 16. The CDR3 here is CAYSPGQGRSGTQYF. The CDR3 DNA reads as TGTGCCTATTCTCCGGGACAGGGACGTTCTGGGACCCAGTACTTC.

Concerning this clonotype itself: The final CDR3 position lacks the conserved phenylalanine or tryptophan, pointing to a likely read error. No DNA is shown, since the ends of the CDR3 on it are uncertain; the CDR3 is the one TCRdb lists. V and J are TRBV7-9 and TRBJ2-3. In germline, CDR1 is SEHNR, CDR2 FQNEAQ (reference sequence). The CDR3 adds up to 16 amino acids, both ends counted. CDR3 sequence reads: CASSLVGLLGEQYFRP.

This clonotype is termed medium-sized. The chain links TRBV19 to TRBJ1-3; unclear D gene. V was pared by 8 bases and J by 0 bases, with 11 bases between. Germline-derived CDR1 and CDR2 are LNHDA and SQIVND (reference sequence). This CDR3 comprises 14 residues. CDR3: CASQTVNSGNTIYF. In DNA, the CDR3 is TGTGCCAGTCAGACCGTAAACTCTGGAAACACCATATATTTT. The complete variable domain, with remaining parts taken from reference TRBV19 and TRBJ1-3, reads DGGITQSPKYLFRKEGQNVTLSCEQNLNHDAMYWYRQDPGQGLRLIYYSQIVNDFQKGDIAEGYSVSREKKESFPLTVTSAQKNPTAFYLCASQTVNSGNTIYFGEGSWLTVV.

This clonotype was seen at least ten times. The gene calls are TRBV20-1 and TRBJ2-1, with D possibly TRBD2 on 6 matching bases. Per the germline V gene, CDR1 is DFQATT and CDR2 is SNEGSKA (reference sequence). The CDR3 is 12 residues long. The germline V and J ends were trimmed by 6 bases and 6 bases, with 12 bases remaining between them. In DNA, the CDR3 is TGCAGTGCCGTGGGAGGCGGCAATGAGCAGTTCTTC. Translation: CSAVGGGNEQFF.

The genes are TRBV6-9 and TRBJ2-7; no definite D call. CDR1 and CDR2 (germline): MNHGY, SVAAGI. Trimming cost V 3 bases and J 6 bases, with 9 bases left between them. The CDR3 runs to 12 residues. The CDR3 loop is CASSYRGFEQYF. The CDR3 DNA follows: TGTGCCAGCAGTTACCGAGGTTTCGAGCAGTACTTC.

In this sample, this clonotype turned up many times. This sequence joins TRBV5-1 and TRBJ2-3, with D unclear. This CDR3 has 12 residues. Trimming took off 0 bases at V and 8 bases at J, with 7 bases between the two ends. CDR1 and CDR2 from the germline V gene are SGHRS and YFSETQ. The CDR3 nucleotides are TGCGCCAGCAGCTTGGACTGGGGTACGCAGTATTTT. Its protein is CASSLDWGTQYF.

This rearrangement joins TRBV4-2 to TRBJ2-7; a weak D match, TRBD2 (6 bases). The CDR3 consists of 15 residues. Germline V gives CDR1 LGHNA, CDR2 YNFKEQ. V lost 0 bases, J lost 2 bases, and 11 bases lay in between. The CDR3 region is CASSQDMRGAYEQYF. CDR3 nucleotides: TGTGCCAGCAGCCAAGATATGCGGGGAGCCTACGAGCAGTACTTC.

This clonotype has only a few counts. This CDR3 is missing its conserved last phenylalanine or tryptophan, likely due to a read error. The DNA is omitted, as the CDR3 cannot be located on it reliably, and the CDR3 follows TCRdb's listing. The chain is built from TRBV27 and TRBJ2-3; TRBD2, the table's D call, was not compared with the DNA. Germline V gene lookup returns CDR1 MNHEY and CDR2 SMNVEV (reference sequence). Counting both end residues, the CDR3 totals 11 amino acids. The CDR3 loop is CASSPLLLFGP.

This chain joins TRBV20-1 and TRBJ2-2, with a weak D call TRBD1 (6 bases). Per the germline V gene, CDR1 is DFQATT and CDR2 is SNEGSKA (reference sequence). With 2 bases removed from V and 0 bases from J, the gap between germline ends came to 10 bases. The CDR3 covers 15 residues. CDR3 region: CSARRDNANTGELFF. DNA of the CDR3: TGCAGTGCTAGAAGGGACAACGCGAACACCGGGGAGCTGTTTTTT.

A note on this clonotype: A read error may account for a junction end that differs from germline. The V gene is TRBV10-2, the J gene TRBJ2-1; D may be TRBD1 or TRBD2 (5 bases each). Germline values: CDR1 WSHSY, CDR2 SAAADI. The CDR3 extends over 14 amino acids. The CDR3 loop is CASTEGTEGDEQFF. DNA for the CDR3: TGCGCCAGCACTGAGGGGACCGAAGGGGATGAGCAGTTCTTC.

This clonotype was counted ten times or more. This chain joins TRBV6-1 and TRBJ1-1; 7 nucleotides agree with TRBD1. Losses at the gene ends were 7 bases for V and 0 bases for J; bases not matched to a gene: 5. The CDR3 sequence is 14 residues long. Germline loops: CDR1 MNHNS, CDR2 SASEGT. CDR3 amino acids: CASTEGALNTEAFF. Here the CDR3 DNA reads TGTGCCAGCACCGAGGGGGCGTTGAACACTGAAGCTTTCTTT.

Relative to its sample, this clonotype is medium-sized. The chain links TRBV19 to TRBJ2-3, with TRBD2 matching over 8 bases. V was clipped by 6 bases and J by 0 bases; unmatched bases: 2. This CDR3 has 14 amino acids. The germline CDR1 and CDR2 sequences are LNHDA and SQIVND (reference sequence). Here the CDR3 reads CASRASGSTDTQYF. DNA of the CDR3: TGTGCCAGTAGGGCTAGCGGGAGCACAGATACGCAGTATTTT.

In its sample, this clonotype ranks as medium-sized. The chain carries TRBV11-2 and TRBJ1-2, with D maybe TRBD1 (5 bases). This CDR3 is 12 amino acids long. Trimming cost V 1 base and J 6 bases, with 6 bases left between them. Germline CDR1 SGHAT, CDR2 FQNNGV. CDR3 nucleotides: TGTGCCAGCAGCTTAGGGGGGGATGGCTACACCTTC. It codes for CASSLGGDGYTF. The full variable domain, completed using reference TRBV11-2 and TRBJ1-2, is EAGVAQSPRYKIIEKRQSVAFWCNPISGHATLYWYQQILGQGPKLLIQFQNNGVVDDSQLPKDRFSAERLKGVDSTLKIQPAKLEDSAVYLCASSLGGDGYTFGSGTRLTVV.

This clonotype was recorded many times. The chain combines TRBV7-2 with TRBJ1-2, with TRBD1 as a possible D gene (6 bases). Germline values: CDR1 SGHTA, CDR2 FQGNSA. V dropped 3 bases and J dropped 3 bases, with 14 bases sitting between them. The CDR3 totals 15 residues. The CDR3 DNA is TGTGCCAGCAGCTTGCAGGGGAGCGGACACTATGGCTACACCTTC. Translated, it gives CASSLQGSGHYGYTF.

The chain couples TRBV28 to TRBJ2-7; D not certain. The V end lost 4 bases, the J end lost 5 bases, and 12 bases lay between the germline ends. CDR3 length equals 13 residues. Per the germline V gene, CDR1 is MDHEN and CDR2 is SYDVKM. Written as DNA, the CDR3 is TGTGCCAGCAGTTCCCCCTGGTTCCACGAGCAGTACTTC. As protein: CASSSPWFHEQYF.

Remarks on this clonotype: A much larger clone is a single base away; this may be a read error. The chain has TRBV11-3 and TRBJ2-2; D gene uncertain. The germline gives CDR1 SGHNT, CDR2 YENEEA. Trimming stripped 1 base from V and 5 bases from J, with 11 bases between. The CDR3 extends over 15 amino acids. DNA of the CDR3: TGTGCCAGCAGCTTAGGAGGCGTCCGGACCGGGGAGCTGTTTTTT. Translating gives CASSLGGVRTGELFF. Variable domain in full (rest from reference TRBV11-3 and TRBJ2-2): EAGVVQSPRYKIIEKKQPVAFWCNPISGHNTLYWYLQNLGQGPELLIRYENEEAVDDSQLPKDRFSAERLKGVDSTLKIQPAELGDSAVYLCASSLGGVRTGELFFGEGSRLTVL.

The CDR3 reads CAWSGTGTANYGYTF. Here the CDR3 DNA reads TGTGCCTGGAGTGGGACCGGGACAGCTAACTATGGCTACACCTTC. The V and J genes are TRBV30 and TRBJ1-2, with 7 bases matching TRBD1. Germline V gene lookup returns CDR1 GTSNPN and CDR2 SVGIG (reference sequence). This CDR3 has 15 amino acids. J was trimmed by 0 bases and V by 1 base; bases with no gene match: 5. The variable domain in full, with the rest retrieved from reference TRBV30 and TRBJ1-2, is SQTIHQWPATLVQPVGSPLSLECTVEGTSNPNLYWYRQAAGRGLQLLFYSVGIGQISSEVPQNLSASRPQDRQFILSSKKLLLSDSGFYLCAWSGTGTANYGYTFGSGTRLTVV.

On this clonotype itself: Since the CDR3 does not end with the conserved phenylalanine or tryptophan, this likely comes from a read error. V usage is TRBV20-1 and J usage is TRBJ2-1; D perhaps matches TRBD2 (6 bases). This CDR3 spans 13 amino acids. V lost 6 bases and J 7 bases, leaving 16 bases between the germline ends. Germline CDR1 and CDR2: DFQATT and SNEGSKA (reference sequence). The CDR3 protein is CSADPRAGNEQFS. The CDR3 coding sequence is TGCAGTGCCGACCCCAGGGCGGGAAATGAGCAGTTCTCC.

The chain uses TRBV20-1 and TRBJ2-7, with TRBD1 identical over 8 bases. The germline CDR1 and CDR2 sequences are DFQATT and SNEGSKA (reference sequence). The V gene end was trimmed by 3 bases and the J gene end by 3 bases; junction bases not matched to a gene: 7. The CDR3 loop spans 14 amino acids. Here the CDR3 DNA reads TGCAGTGCTAGGGGGCCTGGACAGGGCTACGAGCAGTACTTC. Its translation is CSARGPGQGYEQYF.